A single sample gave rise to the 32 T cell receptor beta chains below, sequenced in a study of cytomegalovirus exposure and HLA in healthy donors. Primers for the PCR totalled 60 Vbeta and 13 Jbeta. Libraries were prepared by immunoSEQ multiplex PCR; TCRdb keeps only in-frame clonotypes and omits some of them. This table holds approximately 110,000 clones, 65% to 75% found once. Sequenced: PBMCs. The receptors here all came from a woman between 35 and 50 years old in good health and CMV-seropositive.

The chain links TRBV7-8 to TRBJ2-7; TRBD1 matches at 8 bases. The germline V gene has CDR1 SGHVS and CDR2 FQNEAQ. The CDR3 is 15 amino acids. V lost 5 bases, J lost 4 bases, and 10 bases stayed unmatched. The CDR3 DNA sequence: TGTGCCAGCAGCCGATTGCCAGGGGGCTTATACGAGCAGTACTTC. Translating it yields CASSRLPGGLYEQYF.

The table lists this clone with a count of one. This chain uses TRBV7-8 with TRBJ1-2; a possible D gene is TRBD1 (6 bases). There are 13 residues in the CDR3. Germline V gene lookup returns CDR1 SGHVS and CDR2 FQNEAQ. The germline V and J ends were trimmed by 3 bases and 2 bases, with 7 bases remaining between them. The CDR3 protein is CASSFDRNYGYTF. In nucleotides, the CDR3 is TGTGCCAGCAGCTTTGACAGGAACTATGGCTACACCTTC.

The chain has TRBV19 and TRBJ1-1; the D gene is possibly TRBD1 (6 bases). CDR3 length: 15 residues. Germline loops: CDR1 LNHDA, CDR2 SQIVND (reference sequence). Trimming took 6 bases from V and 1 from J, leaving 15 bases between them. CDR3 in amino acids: CASRPRGGENTEAFF. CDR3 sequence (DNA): TGTGCCAGTAGACCCCGGGGGGGCGAGAACACTGAAGCTTTCTTT.

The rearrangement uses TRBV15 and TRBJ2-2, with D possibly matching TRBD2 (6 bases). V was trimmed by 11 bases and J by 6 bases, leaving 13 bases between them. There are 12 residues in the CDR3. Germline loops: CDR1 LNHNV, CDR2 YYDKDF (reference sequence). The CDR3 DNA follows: TGTGCCGTCAGAGGAGGGCCCGGGGAGCTGTTTTTT. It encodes CAVRGGPGELFF. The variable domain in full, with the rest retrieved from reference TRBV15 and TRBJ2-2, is DAMVIQNPRYQVTQFGKPVTLSCSQTLNHNVMYWYQQKSSQAPKLLFHYYDKDFNNEADTPDNFQSRRPNTSFCFLDIRSPGLGDTAMYLCAVRGGPGELFFGEGSRLTVL.

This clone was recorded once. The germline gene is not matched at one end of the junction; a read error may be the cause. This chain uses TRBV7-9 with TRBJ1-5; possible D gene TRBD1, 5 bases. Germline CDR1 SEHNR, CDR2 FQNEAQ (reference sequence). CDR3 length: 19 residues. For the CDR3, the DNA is TGTTCCAGCAGCTCCCAAGGGAGGGGTCCAGAAAATAGCAATCAGCCCCAGCATTTT. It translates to CSSSSQGRGPENSNQPQHF.

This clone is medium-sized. This CDR3 is CASSLFKDAGSNTEAFF. The CDR3 nucleotides are TGCGCCAGCAGCTTATTCAAGGACGCGGGGTCGAACACTGAAGCTTTCTTT. The genes are TRBV5-1 and TRBJ1-1; D call uncertain. This CDR3 contains 17 residues. Germline CDR1 reads SGHRS; CDR2 reads YFSETQ. The V and J ends lost 2 bases and 1 base respectively, with 18 bases between them.

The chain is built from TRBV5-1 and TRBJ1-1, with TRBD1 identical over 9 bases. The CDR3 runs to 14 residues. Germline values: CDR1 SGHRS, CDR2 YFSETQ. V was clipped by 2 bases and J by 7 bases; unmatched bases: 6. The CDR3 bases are TGCGCCAGCAGCTTACCGGGACAGGGCAGTGAAGCTTTCTTT. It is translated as CASSLPGQGSEAFF.

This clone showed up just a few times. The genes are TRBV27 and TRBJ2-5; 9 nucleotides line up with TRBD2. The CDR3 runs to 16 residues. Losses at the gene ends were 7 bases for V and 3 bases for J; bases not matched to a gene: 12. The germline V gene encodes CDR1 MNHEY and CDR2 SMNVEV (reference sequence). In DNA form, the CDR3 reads TGTGCCAGCACCCCCAGGGGCCTAGCGGGAAAAGAGACCCAGTACTTC. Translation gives CASTPRGLAGKETQYF.

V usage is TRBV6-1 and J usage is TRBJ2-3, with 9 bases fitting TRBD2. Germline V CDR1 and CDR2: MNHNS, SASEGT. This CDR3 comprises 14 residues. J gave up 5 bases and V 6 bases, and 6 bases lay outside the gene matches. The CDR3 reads CASRSSGSGDTQYF. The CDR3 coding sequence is TGTGCCAGCAGGAGTAGCGGGAGTGGAGATACGCAGTATTTT.

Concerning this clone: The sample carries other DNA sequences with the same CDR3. Here the CDR3 reads CASSVADRAYGYTF. The CDR3 DNA reads as TGTGCCAGCAGCGTAGCGGACAGGGCGTATGGCTACACCTTC. The V and J genes are TRBV9 and TRBJ1-2; 8 nucleotides line up with TRBD1. After removal of 0 bases from V and 5 bases from J, the junction contained 3 bases not matched to a gene. The CDR3 covers 14 residues. Per the germline V gene, CDR1 is SGDLS and CDR2 is YYNGEE.

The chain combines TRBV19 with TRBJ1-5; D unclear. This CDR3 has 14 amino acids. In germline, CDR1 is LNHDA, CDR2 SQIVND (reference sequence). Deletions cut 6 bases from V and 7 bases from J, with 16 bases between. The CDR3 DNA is TGTGCCAGTAGCTCCCCGGGAGCGAGGCAGCCCCAGCATTTT. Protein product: CASSSPGARQPQHF.

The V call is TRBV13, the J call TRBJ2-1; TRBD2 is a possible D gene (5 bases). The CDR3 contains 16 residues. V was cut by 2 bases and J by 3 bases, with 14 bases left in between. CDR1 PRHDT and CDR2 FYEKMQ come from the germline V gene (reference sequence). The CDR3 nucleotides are TGTGCCAGCAGCTTATTGTTCGGACTCATCTACAATGAGCAGTTCTTC. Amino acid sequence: CASSLLFGLIYNEQFF.

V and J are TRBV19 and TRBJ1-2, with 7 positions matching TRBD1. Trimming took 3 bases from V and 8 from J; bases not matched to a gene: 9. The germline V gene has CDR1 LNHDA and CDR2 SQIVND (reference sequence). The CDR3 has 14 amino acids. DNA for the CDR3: TGTGCCAGTAGTATTTGGGGGACAGACGGGGGCTACACCTTC. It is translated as CASSIWGTDGGYTF.

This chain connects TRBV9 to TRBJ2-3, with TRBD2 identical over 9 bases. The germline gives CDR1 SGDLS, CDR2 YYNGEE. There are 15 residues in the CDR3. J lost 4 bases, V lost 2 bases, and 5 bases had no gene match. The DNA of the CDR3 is TGTGCCAGCAGCGTGAATGCGGGAGGGCCAGATACGCAGTATTTT. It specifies CASSVNAGGPDTQYF.

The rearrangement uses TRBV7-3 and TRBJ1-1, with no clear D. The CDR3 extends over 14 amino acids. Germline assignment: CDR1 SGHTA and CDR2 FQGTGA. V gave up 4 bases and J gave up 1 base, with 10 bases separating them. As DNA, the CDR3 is TGTGCCAGCAGCTCTGCGGGATCGAACACTGAAGCTTTCTTT. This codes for CASSSAGSNTEAFF. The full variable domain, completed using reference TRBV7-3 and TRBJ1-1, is GAGVSQTPSNKVTEKGKYVELRCDPISGHTALYWYRQSLGQGPEFLIYFQGTGAADDSGLPNDRFFAVRPEGSVSTLKIQRTERGDSAVYLCASSSAGSNTEAFFGQGTRLTVV.

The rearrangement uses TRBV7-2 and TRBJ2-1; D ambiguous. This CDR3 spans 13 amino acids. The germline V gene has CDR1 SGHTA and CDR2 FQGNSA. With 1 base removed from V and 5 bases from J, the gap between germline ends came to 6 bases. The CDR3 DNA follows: TGTGCCAGCAGCTTAGGGCCAGACAATGAGCAGTTCTTC. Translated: CASSLGPDNEQFF.

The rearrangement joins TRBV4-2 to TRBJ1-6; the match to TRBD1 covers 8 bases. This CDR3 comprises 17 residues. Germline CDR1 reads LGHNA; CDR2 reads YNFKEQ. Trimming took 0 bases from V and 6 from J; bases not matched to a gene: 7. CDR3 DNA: TGTGCCAGCAGCCAAGAGTCAGGGGGCATTGGTAATTCACCCCTCCACTTT. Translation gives CASSQESGGIGNSPLHF.

This CDR3 reads CASSLNPGQGNSPLHF. The CDR3 bases are TGTGCCAGCAGCTTGAATCCGGGACAGGGCAATTCACCCCTCCACTTT. The gene calls are TRBV5-5 and TRBJ1-6; 9 positions match TRBD1. Germline V gene data show CDR1 as SGHKS and CDR2 as YYEKEE (reference sequence). There are 16 residues in the CDR3. After removal of 1 base from V and 7 bases from J, the junction contained 6 bases not matched to a gene.

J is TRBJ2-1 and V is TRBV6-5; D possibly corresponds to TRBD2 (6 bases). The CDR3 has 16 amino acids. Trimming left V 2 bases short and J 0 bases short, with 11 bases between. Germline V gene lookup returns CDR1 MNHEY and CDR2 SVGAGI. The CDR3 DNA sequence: TGTGCCAGCAGTTACCACGGGAGCAGCTCCTACAATGAGCAGTTCTTC. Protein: CASSYHGSSSYNEQFF.

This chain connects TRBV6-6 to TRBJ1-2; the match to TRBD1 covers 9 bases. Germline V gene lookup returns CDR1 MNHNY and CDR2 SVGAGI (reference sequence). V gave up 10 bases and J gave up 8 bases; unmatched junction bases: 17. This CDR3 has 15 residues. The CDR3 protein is CAIKGGQGLKIGYTF. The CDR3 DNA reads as TGTGCCATAAAGGGGGGACAGGGTCTCAAAATCGGCTACACCTTC.

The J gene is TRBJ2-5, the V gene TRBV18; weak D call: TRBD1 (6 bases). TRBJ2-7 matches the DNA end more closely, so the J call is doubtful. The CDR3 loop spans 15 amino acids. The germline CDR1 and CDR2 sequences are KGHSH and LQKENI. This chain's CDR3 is CASSLPGHNNYEQYF. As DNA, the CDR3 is TGTGCCAGCTCATTACCGGGACATAATAACTACGAGCAGTACTTC.

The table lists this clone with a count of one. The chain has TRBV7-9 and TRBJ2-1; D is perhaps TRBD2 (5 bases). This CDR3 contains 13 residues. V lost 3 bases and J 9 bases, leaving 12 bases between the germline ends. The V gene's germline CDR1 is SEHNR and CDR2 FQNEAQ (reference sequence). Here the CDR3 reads CASSLAEGTEQFF. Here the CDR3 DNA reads TGTGCCAGCAGCTTGGCTGAGGGCACTGAGCAGTTCTTC.

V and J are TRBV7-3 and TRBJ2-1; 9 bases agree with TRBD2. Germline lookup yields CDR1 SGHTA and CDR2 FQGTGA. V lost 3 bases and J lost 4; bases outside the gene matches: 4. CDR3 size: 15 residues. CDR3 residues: CASSFSGGEYNEQFF. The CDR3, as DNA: TGTGCCAGCAGCTTTAGCGGGGGAGAATACAATGAGCAGTTCTTC.

The CDR3 sequence: CASSEFGRDYGYTF. The CDR3, as DNA: TGTGCCAGCAGTGAATTTGGGCGGGACTATGGCTACACCTTC. V is TRBV25-1 and J is TRBJ1-2; D gene uncertain. The V gene's germline CDR1 is MGHDK and CDR2 SYGVNS. The ends were cut back, 1 base at V and 3 bases at J, with 9 bases in the middle. The CDR3 is 14 residues long.

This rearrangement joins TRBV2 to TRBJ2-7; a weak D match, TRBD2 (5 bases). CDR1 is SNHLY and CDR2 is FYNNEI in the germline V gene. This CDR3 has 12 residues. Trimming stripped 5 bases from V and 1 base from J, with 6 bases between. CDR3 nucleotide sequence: TGTGCCAGCAGTCGGACTTCCTACGAGCAGTACTTC. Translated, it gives CASSRTSYEQYF.

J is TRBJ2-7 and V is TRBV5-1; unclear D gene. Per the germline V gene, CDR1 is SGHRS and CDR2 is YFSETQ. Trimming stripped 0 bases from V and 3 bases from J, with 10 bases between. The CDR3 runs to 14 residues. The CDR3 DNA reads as TGCGCCAGCAGCTTGGGGGCAGCCCACTACGAGCAGTACTTC. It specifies CASSLGAAHYEQYF.

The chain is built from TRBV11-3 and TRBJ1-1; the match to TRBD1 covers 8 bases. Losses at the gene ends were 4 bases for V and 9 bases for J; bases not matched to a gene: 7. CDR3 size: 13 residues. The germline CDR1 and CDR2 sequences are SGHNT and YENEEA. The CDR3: CASSSGAGGQAFF. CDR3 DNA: TGTGCCAGCAGCTCTGGGGCAGGGGGCCAAGCTTTCTTT. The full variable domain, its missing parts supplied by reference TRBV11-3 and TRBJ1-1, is EAGVVQSPRYKIIEKKQPVAFWCNPISGHNTLYWYLQNLGQGPELLIRYENEEAVDDSQLPKDRFSAERLKGVDSTLKIQPAELGDSAVYLCASSSGAGGQAFFGQGTRLTVV.

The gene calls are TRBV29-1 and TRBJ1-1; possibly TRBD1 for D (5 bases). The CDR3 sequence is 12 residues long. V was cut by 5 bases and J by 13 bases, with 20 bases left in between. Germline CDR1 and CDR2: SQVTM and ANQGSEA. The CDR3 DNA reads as TGCAGCGTTTTGGACATTTCCCTGAAGGGTTTCTTT. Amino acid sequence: CSVLDISLKGFF.

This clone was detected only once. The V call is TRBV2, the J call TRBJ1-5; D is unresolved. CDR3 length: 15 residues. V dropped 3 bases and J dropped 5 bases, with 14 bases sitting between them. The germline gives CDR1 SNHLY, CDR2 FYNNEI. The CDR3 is CASSDGSNRDQPQHF. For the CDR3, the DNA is TGTGCCAGCAGTGATGGGTCTAATCGGGATCAGCCCCAGCATTTT.

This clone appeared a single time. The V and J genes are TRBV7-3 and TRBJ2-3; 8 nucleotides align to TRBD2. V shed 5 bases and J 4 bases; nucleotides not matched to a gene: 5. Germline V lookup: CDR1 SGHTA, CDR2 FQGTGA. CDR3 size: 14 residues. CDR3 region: CASSPTGGADTQYF. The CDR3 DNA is TGTGCCAGCAGCCCAACCGGGGGGGCAGATACGCAGTATTTT.

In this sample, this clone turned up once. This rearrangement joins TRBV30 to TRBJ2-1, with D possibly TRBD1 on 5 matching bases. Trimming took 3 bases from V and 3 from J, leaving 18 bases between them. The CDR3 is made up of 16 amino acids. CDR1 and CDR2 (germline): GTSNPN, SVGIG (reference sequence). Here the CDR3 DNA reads TGTGCCTGGAGCCCCCTAGGGGCGGAAGTCTACAATGAGCAGTTCTTC. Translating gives CAWSPLGAEVYNEQFF. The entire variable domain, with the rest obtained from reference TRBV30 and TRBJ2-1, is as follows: SQTIHQWPATLVQPVGSPLSLECTVEGTSNPNLYWYRQAAGRGLQLLFYSVGIGQISSEVPQNLSASRPQDRQFILSSKKLLLSDSGFYLCAWSPLGAEVYNEQFFGPGTRLTVL.

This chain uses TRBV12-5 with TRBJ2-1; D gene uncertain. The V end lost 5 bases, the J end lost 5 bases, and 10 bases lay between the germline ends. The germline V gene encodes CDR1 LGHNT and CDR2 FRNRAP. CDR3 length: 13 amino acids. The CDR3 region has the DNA TGTGCTAGTGGTCGCACAGAACACAATGAGCAGTTCTTC. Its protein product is CASGRTEHNEQFF. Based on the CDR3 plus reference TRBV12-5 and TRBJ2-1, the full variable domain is DARVTQTPRHKVTEMGQEVTMRCQPILGHNTVFWYRQTMMQGLELLAYFRNRAPLDDSGMPKDRFSAEMPDATLATLKIQPSEPRDSAVYFCASGRTEHNEQFFGPGTRLTVL.